This T cell receptor beta chain is from a study of blood T cell repertoires in COVID-19. Study details: Researchers got acute and convalescent COVID-19 samples from the United States, Italy and Spain.

Source study methods: Amplification of reference gene primers was used by the study to estimate nucleated cell counts. Data came from immunoSEQ multiplex PCR; TCRdb stores just in-frame clones and leaves some out. V and J calls and clone size are those listed in that table; D and trimming were worked out from the DNA. The table shows more than 350,000 clones, with 80% to 90% occurring only once. Membership in each cohort depended on participant-reported clinical history. Cohort 3 recovered donors had two negative PCRs, clearance, or symptom resolution. What was sequenced was PBMCs or T cells enriched from blood (not recorded which). This sequence originates from a man aged 18 to 35 who had recovered from COVID-19.

CDR3: CSVGGDRTYNEQFF. The CDR3 DNA follows: TGCAGCGTTGGGGGGGACAGGACCTACAATGAGCAGTTCTTC. The chain is built from TRBV29-1 and TRBJ2-1; 8 positions agree with TRBD1. J gave up 2 bases and V 4 bases, and 4 bases lay outside the gene matches. Germline V gene data show CDR1 as SQVTM and CDR2 as ANQGSEA. There are 14 residues in the CDR3.